These T cell receptor beta chains were read from a single sample in a study of identical twins. TCRdb re-analysed the 5' RACE reads in MiXCR, keeping a single row per CDR3 protein. Here the sample spans around 570,000 distinct CDR3 sequences, approximately 9.6% being singletons. This same sample was also taken into another study, of yellow fever vaccine responses in identical twins.

The sample consisted of PBMCs. The source of these receptors is a young woman in good health. Each CDR3 is given with its conserved first and last residue. Each record gives: J gene, D gene, clone size, V gene, CDR3 protein, CDR3 DNA. The D gene is left open where the match is weak. Expanded clones are given a class, and other clones once, few, many or no size at all.

J: TRBJ2-5
D: TRBD1
size: NA
V: TRBV28
CDR3: CASSFHRAGGQETQYF
DNA: TGTGCCAGCAGTTTTCACCGGGCAGGGGGCCAAGAGACCCAGTACTTC

J: TRBJ2-1
D: TRBD2
size: NA
V: TRBV5-1
CDR3: CASSTGLDVNNEQFF
DNA: TGCGCCAGCAGCACCGGACTAGATGTGAATAATGAGCAGTTCTTC

J: TRBJ2-1
D: NA
size: NA
V: TRBV12-3/TRBV12-4
CDR3: CASSLAVGDNEQFF
DNA: TGTGCCAGCAGTTTAGCGGTAGGGGACAATGAGCAGTTCTTC

J: TRBJ1-6
D: NA
size: many
V: TRBV16
CDR3: CASSQWKGRGSPLHF
DNA: TGTGCCAGCAGCCAATGGAAGGGGCGAGGTTCACCCCTCCACTTT

J: TRBJ2-1
D: TRBD2
size: many
V: TRBV7-7
CDR3: CASSLAGRDYNEQFF
DNA: TGTGCTAGCAGCTTAGCGGGCAGGGATTACAATGAGCAGTTCTTC

J: TRBJ2-7
D: NA
size: many
V: TRBV11-1
CDR3: CASSWTPASYEQYF
DNA: TGTGCCAGCAGCTGGACCCCAGCGTCCTACGAGCAGTACTTC

J: TRBJ2-1
D: NA
size: few
V: TRBV5-1
CDR3: CASTLTANSYNEQFF
DNA: TGCGCCAGCACTCTTACCGCGAACTCCTACAATGAGCAGTTCTTC

J: TRBJ2-1
D: TRBD2
size: NA
V: TRBV7-2
CDR3: CASSLTSGDYYNEQFF
DNA: TGTGCCAGCAGCTTGACTAGCGGGGACTACTACAATGAGCAGTTCTTC

J: TRBJ2-1
D: NA
size: many
V: TRBV9
CDR3: CASSATGSYNEQFF
DNA: TGTGCCAGCAGCGCGACAGGTTCCTACAATGAGCAGTTCTTC

J: TRBJ2-3
D: TRBD1
size: NA
V: TRBV20-1
CDR3: CSAYYRGISYTDTQYF
DNA: TGCAGTGCGTATTACAGGGGGATCTCATACACAGATACGCAGTATTTT

J: TRBJ2-1
D: TRBD1
size: NA
V: TRBV20-1
CDR3: CSATNSIRGPGANEQFF
DNA: TGCAGTGCTACTAATAGCATAAGGGGGCCAGGAGCAAATGAGCAGTTCTTC

J: TRBJ2-7
D: NA
size: many
V: TRBV4-3
CDR3: CASSQAAGQTYEQYF
DNA: TGCGCCAGCAGCCAGGCGGCGGGACAGACCTACGAGCAGTACTTC

J: TRBJ2-1
D: TRBD2
size: NA
V: TRBV4-3
CDR3: CASSQDWEREGRNEQFF
DNA: TGCGCCAGCAGCCAAGATTGGGAACGGGAGGGCCGAAATGAGCAGTTCTTC

J: TRBJ1-2
D: TRBD1
size: many
V: TRBV2
CDR3: CASSVDTGVGYTF
DNA: TGTGCCAGCAGCGTAGATACAGGGGTTGGCTACACCTTC

J: TRBJ2-7
D: TRBD2
size: NA
V: TRBV4-1
CDR3: CASSQVASGTSGSYEQYF
DNA: TGCGCCAGCAGCCAAGTAGCCTCGGGTACTAGCGGATCCTACGAGCAGTACTTC

J: TRBJ2-7
D: NA
size: many
V: TRBV12-3/TRBV12-4
CDR3: CASSAAWTHEQYF
DNA: TGTGCCAGCAGTGCAGCCTGGACACACGAGCAGTACTTC

J: TRBJ2-3
D: NA
size: NA
V: TRBV18
CDR3: CASSPIRGFADTQYF
DNA: TGTGCCAGCTCACCAATCCGAGGGTTTGCAGATACGCAGTATTTT

J: TRBJ1-1
D: TRBD1
size: NA
V: TRBV12-3/TRBV12-4
CDR3: CATREGARAEAFF
DNA: TGTGCCACCAGGGAGGGGGCGCGGGCTGAAGCTTTCTTT

J: TRBJ2-3
D: NA
size: few
V: TRBV12-5
CDR3: CASGVTSTDTQYF
DNA: TGTGCTAGTGGCGTTACTAGCACAGATACGCAGTATTTT

J: TRBJ2-5
D: NA
size: NA
V: TRBV4-3
CDR3: CASSQEGVALGQETQYF
DNA: TGCGCCAGCAGCCAAGAGGGAGTAGCCTTGGGACAAGAGACCCAGTACTTC

J: TRBJ1-1
D: NA
size: few
V: TRBV5-5
CDR3: CASSWARMNTEAFF
DNA: TGTGCCAGCAGCTGGGCCAGAATGAACACTGAAGCTTTCTTT

J: TRBJ2-1
D: NA
size: NA
V: TRBV25-1
CDR3: CASSYAGADEQFF
DNA: TGTGCCAGCAGCTACGCCGGGGCTGATGAGCAGTTCTTC

J: TRBJ1-4
D: NA
size: many
V: TRBV5-6
CDR3: CASSLSSSGPNEKLFF
DNA: TGTGCCAGCAGCCTTTCTAGTTCCGGGCCTAATGAAAAACTGTTTTTT

J: TRBJ2-1
D: TRBD1
size: NA
V: TRBV5-1
CDR3: CASSFSQGENNEQFF
DNA: TGCGCCAGCAGCTTTTCCCAGGGGGAAAACAATGAGCAGTTCTTC

J: TRBJ2-5
D: TRBD2
size: many
V: TRBV25-1
CDR3: CASRRSGGAQETQYF
DNA: TGTGCCAGCAGACGTAGCGGGGGGGCCCAGGAGACCCAGTACTTC

J: TRBJ2-3
D: NA
size: many
V: TRBV7-9
CDR3: CASSLVPMPHPDTQYF
DNA: TGTGCCAGCAGCTTAGTTCCGATGCCCCACCCAGATACGCAGTATTTT

J: TRBJ1-2
D: NA
size: NA
V: TRBV12-3/TRBV12-4
CDR3: CASSSPVLGDYGYTF
DNA: TGTGCCAGCAGTTCACCCGTTCTGGGGGACTATGGCTACACCTTC

J: TRBJ2-7
D: TRBD1
size: NA
V: TRBV25-1
CDR3: CASSALQGPRGYEQYF
DNA: TGTGCCAGCAGTGCCCTACAGGGGCCCAGGGGCTACGAGCAGTACTTC

J: TRBJ1-2
D: NA
size: NA
V: TRBV5-1
CDR3: CASSLEGANYGYTF
DNA: TGCGCCAGCAGCTTGGAGGGGGCTAACTATGGCTACACCTTC

J: TRBJ2-1
D: TRBD2
size: few
V: TRBV7-8
CDR3: CASSSWTSGGYNEQFF
DNA: TGTGCCAGCAGCTCATGGACTAGCGGGGGGTACAATGAGCAGTTCTTC

J: TRBJ2-7
D: TRBD2
size: NA
V: TRBV5-6
CDR3: CASSFFRDYYSYEQYF
DNA: TGTGCCAGCAGCTTTTTTCGGGACTACTACTCCTACGAGCAGTACTTC

J: TRBJ2-7
D: TRBD1
size: NA
V: TRBV20-1
CDR3: CCAEGAGANAYEQYF
DNA: TGCTGTGCCGAGGGGGCAGGGGCGAACGCCTACGAGCAGTACTTC

J: TRBJ2-7
D: NA
size: few
V: TRBV30
CDR3: CAWSVDSPLYF
DNA: TGTGCCTGGAGTGTCGACAGCCCATTATACTTC

J: TRBJ2-7
D: NA
size: few
V: TRBV6-1
CDR3: CASSNRDILYEQYF
DNA: TGTGCCAGCAGTAATCGGGACATTCTATACGAGCAGTACTTC

J: TRBJ2-1
D: TRBD2
size: many
V: TRBV6-4
CDR3: CASSEGGSYNEQFF
DNA: TGTGCCAGCAGTGAGGGGGGGTCCTACAATGAGCAGTTCTTC

J: TRBJ1-4
D: TRBD1
size: NA
V: TRBV5-4
CDR3: CASSLTGTEGHEKLFF
DNA: TGTGCCAGCAGCTTGACCGGGACAGAGGGCCATGAAAAACTGTTTTTT

J: TRBJ2-2
D: NA
size: few
V: TRBV6-6
CDR3: CASRTEENGLFF
DNA: TGTGCCAGCAGGACGGAGGAGAACGGGCTGTTTTTT

J: TRBJ2-7
D: TRBD1
size: many
V: TRBV11-1
CDR3: CASSNRQGSTYEQYF
DNA: TGTGCCAGCAGCAACCGACAGGGGTCCACCTACGAGCAGTACTTC

J: TRBJ2-7
D: TRBD1
size: many
V: TRBV11-2
CDR3: CASSSRDRGYEQYF
DNA: TGTGCCAGCAGCTCCCGGGACAGGGGTTACGAGCAGTACTTC

J: TRBJ1-6
D: NA
size: few
V: TRBV12-3/TRBV12-4
CDR3: CASRPSNSPLHF
DNA: TGTGCCAGCAGACCGTCAAATTCACCCCTCCACTTT

J: TRBJ2-1
D: NA
size: NA
V: TRBV27
CDR3: CASSRGFSGNEQFF
DNA: TGTGCCAGCAGTCGGGGTTTTTCAGGAAATGAGCAGTTCTTC

J: TRBJ2-3
D: TRBD1
size: few
V: TRBV28
CDR3: CASSSTGGKADTQYF
DNA: TGTGCCAGCAGCTCCACAGGGGGTAAGGCAGATACGCAGTATTTT

J: TRBJ2-7
D: TRBD1
size: NA
V: TRBV20-1
CDR3: CCARDPDPGGYFYEQYF
DNA: TGCTGTGCTAGAGACCCCGATCCAGGGGGTTATTTCTACGAGCAGTACTTC

J: TRBJ2-3
D: NA
size: many
V: TRBV7-6
CDR3: CASSPRPEDTQYF
DNA: TGTGCCAGCAGCCCCCGCCCCGAGGATACGCAGTATTTT

J: TRBJ2-3
D: NA
size: few
V: TRBV4-1
CDR3: CAVLGATDTQYF
DNA: TGCGCCGTCCTCGGCGCCACAGATACGCAGTATTTT

J: TRBJ1-1
D: NA
size: NA
V: TRBV2
CDR3: CASSGGSSLQAFF
DNA: TGTGCCAGCAGTGGGGGCAGCTCTCTACAGGCTTTCTTT